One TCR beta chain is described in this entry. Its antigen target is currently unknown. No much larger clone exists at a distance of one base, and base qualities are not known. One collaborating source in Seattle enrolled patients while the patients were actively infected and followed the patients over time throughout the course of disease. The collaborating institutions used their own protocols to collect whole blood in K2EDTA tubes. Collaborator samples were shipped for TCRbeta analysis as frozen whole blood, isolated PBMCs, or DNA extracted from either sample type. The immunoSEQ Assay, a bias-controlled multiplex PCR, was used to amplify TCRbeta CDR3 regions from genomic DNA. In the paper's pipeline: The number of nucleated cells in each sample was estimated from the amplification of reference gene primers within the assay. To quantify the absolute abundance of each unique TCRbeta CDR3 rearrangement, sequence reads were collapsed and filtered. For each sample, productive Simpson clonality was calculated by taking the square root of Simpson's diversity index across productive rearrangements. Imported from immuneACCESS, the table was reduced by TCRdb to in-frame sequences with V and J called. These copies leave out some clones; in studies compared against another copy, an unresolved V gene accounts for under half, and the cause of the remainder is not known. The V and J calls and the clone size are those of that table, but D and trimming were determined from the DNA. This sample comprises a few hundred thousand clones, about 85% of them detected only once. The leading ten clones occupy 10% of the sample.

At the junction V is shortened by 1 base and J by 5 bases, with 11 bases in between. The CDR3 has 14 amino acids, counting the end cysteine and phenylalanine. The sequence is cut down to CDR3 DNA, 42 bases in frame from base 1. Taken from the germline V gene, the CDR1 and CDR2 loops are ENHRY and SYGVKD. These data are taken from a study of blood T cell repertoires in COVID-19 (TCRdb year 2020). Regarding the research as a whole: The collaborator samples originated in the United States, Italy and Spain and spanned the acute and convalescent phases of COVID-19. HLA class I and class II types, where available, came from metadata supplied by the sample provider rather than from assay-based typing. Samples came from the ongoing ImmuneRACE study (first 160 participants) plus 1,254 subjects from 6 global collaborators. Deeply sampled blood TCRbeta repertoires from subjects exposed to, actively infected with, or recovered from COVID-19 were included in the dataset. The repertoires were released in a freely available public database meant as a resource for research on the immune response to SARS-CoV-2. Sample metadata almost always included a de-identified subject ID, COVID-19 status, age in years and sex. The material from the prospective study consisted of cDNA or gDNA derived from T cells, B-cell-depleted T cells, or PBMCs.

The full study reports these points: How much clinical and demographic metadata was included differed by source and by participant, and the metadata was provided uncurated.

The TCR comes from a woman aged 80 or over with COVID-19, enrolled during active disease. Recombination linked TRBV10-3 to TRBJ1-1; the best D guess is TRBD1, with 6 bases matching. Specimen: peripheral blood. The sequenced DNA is TGTGCCATCAGTGAGTGGGGGCGAGGGACTGAAGCTTTCTTT. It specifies CAISEWGRGTEAFF.